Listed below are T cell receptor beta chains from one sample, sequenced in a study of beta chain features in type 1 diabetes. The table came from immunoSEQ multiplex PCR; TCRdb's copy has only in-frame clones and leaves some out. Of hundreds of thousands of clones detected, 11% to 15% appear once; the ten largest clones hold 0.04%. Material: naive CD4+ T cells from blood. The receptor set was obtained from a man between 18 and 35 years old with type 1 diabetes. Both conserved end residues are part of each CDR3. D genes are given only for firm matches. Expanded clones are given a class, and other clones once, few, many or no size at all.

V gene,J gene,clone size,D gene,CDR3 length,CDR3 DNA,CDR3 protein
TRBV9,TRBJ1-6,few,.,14,TGTGCCAGCAGCGCCCATGGGGGGGATTCACCCCTCCACTTT,CASSAHGGDSPLHF
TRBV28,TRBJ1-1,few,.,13,TGTGCCAGCAGTTCGGGACAGAACACTGAAGCTTTCTTT,CASSSGQNTEAFF
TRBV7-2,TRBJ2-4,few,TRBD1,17,TGTGCCAGCAGCCAACGACCCGGCGTCACAGGGGAAAACATTCAGTACTTC,CASSQRPGVTGENIQYF
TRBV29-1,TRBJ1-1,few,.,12,TGCAGCGCCGTCAGGGTGGGGACTGAAGCTTTCTTT,CSAVRVGTEAFF
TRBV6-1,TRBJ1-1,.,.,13,TGTGCCAGCAGTGAAACATCGGGGACTGAAGCTTTCTTT,CASSETSGTEAFF
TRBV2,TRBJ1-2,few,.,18,TGTGCCAGCAGTCAGGGGACAAGTACCCTGGGCATATCGGGTGGCTACACCTTC,CASSQGTSTLGISGGYTF
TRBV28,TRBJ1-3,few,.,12,TGTGCCAGCACCGATGGGGGCAACACCATATATTTT,CASTDGGNTIYF
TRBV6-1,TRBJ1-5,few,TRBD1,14,TGTGCCAGCAGTGAGGGACAGGGGGCTCAGCCCCAGCATTTT,CASSEGQGAQPQHF
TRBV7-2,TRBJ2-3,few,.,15,TGTGCCAGCAGCTTAAGGGACGTAACCACAGATACGCAGTATTTT,CASSLRDVTTDTQYF
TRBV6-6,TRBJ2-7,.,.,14,TGTGCCAGCAGCATTCGGGACGCCTCCTACGAGCAGTACTTC,CASSIRDASYEQYF
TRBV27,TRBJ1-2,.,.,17,TGTGCCAGCAGTTTGTCCGTCGGCAGGACCCCTAACTATGGCTACACCTTC,CASSLSVGRTPNYGYTF
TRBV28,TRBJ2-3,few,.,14,TGTGCCAGCAGTCCCGGGGGAGGCAGCGGTACGCAGTATTTT,CASSPGGGSGTQYF
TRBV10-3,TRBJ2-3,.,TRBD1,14,TGTGCCGCCTCGGAGGGACAGGGAACAGATACGCAGTATTTT,CAASEGQGTDTQYF
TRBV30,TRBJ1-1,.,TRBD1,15,TGTGCCTGGAGTGCTCCGGGACAGCTGAACACTGAAGCTTTCTTT,CAWSAPGQLNTEAFF
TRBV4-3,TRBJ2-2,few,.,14,TGCGCCAGCAGCCAACCGGGACGAAGCGGGGAGCTGTTTTTT,CASSQPGRSGELFF
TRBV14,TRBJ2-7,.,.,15,TGTGCCAGCAGCCCAGGACTTCCAAGCTCCTACGAGCAGTACTTC,CASSPGLPSSYEQYF
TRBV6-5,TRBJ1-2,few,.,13,TGTGCCAGCACCCAAGGACAGACGACGGGCTACACCTTC,CASTQGQTTGYTF
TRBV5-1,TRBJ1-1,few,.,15,TGCGCCAGCAGCCAAGGGGTCCCGAGGGGGGCTGAAGCTTTCTTT,CASSQGVPRGAEAFF
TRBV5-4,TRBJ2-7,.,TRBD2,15,TGTGCCAGCAGCCGACTAGCGGGACCCTCCTACGAGCAGTACTTC,CASSRLAGPSYEQYF
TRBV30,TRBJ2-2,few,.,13,TGTGCCTGGAACCTACACGGGCCCGGGGAGCTGTTTTTT,CAWNLHGPGELFF
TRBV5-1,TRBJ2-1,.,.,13,TGCGCCAGCACCCCGAGGGACGGCAATGAGCAGTTCTTC,CASTPRDGNEQFF
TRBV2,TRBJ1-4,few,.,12,TGTGCCAGCACCACGGAAGCGGAAAAACTGTTTTTT,CASTTEAEKLFF
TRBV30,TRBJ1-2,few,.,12,TGTGCCTGGAGTCCCTCCTCCTTACGCTACACCTTC,CAWSPSSLRYTF
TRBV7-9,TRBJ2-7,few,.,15,TGTGCCAGCAGCTTCACTCCGACTAGTCCGTACGAGCAGTACTTC,CASSFTPTSPYEQYF
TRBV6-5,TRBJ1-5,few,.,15,TGTGCCAGCAGTTACTCTGGGGGGCTTGGTCAGCCCCAGCATTTT,CASSYSGGLGQPQHF
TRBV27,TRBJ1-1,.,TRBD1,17,TGTGCCAGCCGGCGTGCGGGCAGGGGGGTACGTTACACTGAAGCTTTCTTT,CASRRAGRGVRYTEAFF
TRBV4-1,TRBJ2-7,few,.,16,TGCGCCAGCAGCCAAGAGGAGGGGGAACCCAACCACGAGCAGTACTTC,CASSQEEGEPNHEQYF
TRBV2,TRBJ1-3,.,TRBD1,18,TGTGCCAGCAGTGACCGGGACAGGGGTGTTACGCCTGGAAACACCATATATTTT,CASSDRDRGVTPGNTIYF
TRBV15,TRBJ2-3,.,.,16,TGTGCCACCAGCAGTGGATTAGACAGACACACAGATACGCAGTATTTT,CATSSGLDRHTDTQYF
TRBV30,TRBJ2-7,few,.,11,TGTGCCTGGATTTTGGCGGACGAGCAGTACTTC,CAWILADEQYF
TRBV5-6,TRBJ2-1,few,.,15,TGTGCCAGCAGCTTGGGACTCTACTCCTACAATGAGCAGTTCTTC,CASSLGLYSYNEQFF
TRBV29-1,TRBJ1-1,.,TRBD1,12,TGCAGCGGGACAGGACCCTCCACTGAAGCTTTCTTT,CSGTGPSTEAFF
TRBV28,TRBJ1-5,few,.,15,TGTGCCAGCAGTTCCCCCGGCAGGGTTGGTCAGCCCCAGCATTTT,CASSSPGRVGQPQHF
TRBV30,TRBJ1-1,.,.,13,TGTGCCTGGAGTCCCCTCGATGCGGGGCGGGCTTTCTTT,CAWSPLDAGRAFF
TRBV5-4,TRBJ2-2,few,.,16,TGTGCCAGCACCCTGAGGGAGTGGGGGCACACCGGGGAGCTGTTTTTT,CASTLREWGHTGELFF
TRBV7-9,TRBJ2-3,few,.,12,TGTGCCAGCAGCCCCTCTCGGGATTTAGGGTATTTT,CASSPSRDLGYF
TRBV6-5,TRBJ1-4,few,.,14,TGTGCCACCGGGACGGATGCAACTAATGAAAAACTGTTTTTT,CATGTDATNEKLFF
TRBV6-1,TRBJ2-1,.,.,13,TGTGCCAGTGCCCTGGGGAGGAACAATGAGCAGTTCTTC,CASALGRNNEQFF
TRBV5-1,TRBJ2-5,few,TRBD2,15,TGCGCCAGCAGCCGTGTGGCGGGAGGGCGAGAGACCCAGTACTTC,CASSRVAGGRETQYF
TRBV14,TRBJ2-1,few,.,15,TGTGCCAGCAGCCACCCTAGGGGGACTTACAATGAGCAGTTCTTC,CASSHPRGTYNEQFF
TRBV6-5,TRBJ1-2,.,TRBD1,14,TGTGCCAGCAGCCCCCATGACAGGGACCATGGCTACACCTTC,CASSPHDRDHGYTF
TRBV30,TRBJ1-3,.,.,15,TGTGCCTGGAGTGTACGCAGGGCTACTGGAAACACCATATATTTT,CAWSVRRATGNTIYF
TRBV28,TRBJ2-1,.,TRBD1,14,TGTGCCAGCAGCCCGGGACAGCTCTACAATGAGCAGTTCTTC,CASSPGQLYNEQFF
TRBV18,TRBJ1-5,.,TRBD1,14,TGTGCCAGCTCGCCCGGGACAGGGTACCTGCCCCAGCATTTT,CASSPGTGYLPQHF
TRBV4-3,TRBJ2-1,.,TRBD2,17,TGCGCCAGCAGCCAAGGTGGGCTAGCGGGGGGTTACAATGAGCAGTTCTTC,CASSQGGLAGGYNEQFF
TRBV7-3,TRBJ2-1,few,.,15,TGTGCCAGCAGCCCGATGGACTCCTTGGTTGGTGAGCAGTTCTTC,CASSPMDSLVGEQFF
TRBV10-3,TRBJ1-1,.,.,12,TGTGCCATCAGGGGAAGAGACACTGAAGCTTTCTTT,CAIRGRDTEAFF
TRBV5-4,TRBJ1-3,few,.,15,TGTGCCAGCAGCTTGGCGTACGGCTCTGGAAACACCATATATTTT,CASSLAYGSGNTIYF
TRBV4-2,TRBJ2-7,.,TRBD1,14,TGTGCCAGCAGCCCAGCCGGGACAGGTTACGAGCAGTACTTC,CASSPAGTGYEQYF
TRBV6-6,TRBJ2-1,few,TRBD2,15,TGTGCCAGCAGCCCTGGGACTAGCGGGATCTATGAGCAGTTCTTC,CASSPGTSGIYEQFF
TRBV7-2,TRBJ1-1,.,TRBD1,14,TGTGCCAGCAGCCCTACACAGGGGCGCACTGAAGCTTTCTTT,CASSPTQGRTEAFF
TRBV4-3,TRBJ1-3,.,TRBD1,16,TGCGCCAGCAGCCAAGAGGGACAGAGCTCTGGAAACACCATATATTTT,CASSQEGQSSGNTIYF
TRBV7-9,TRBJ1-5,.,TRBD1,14,TGTGCCAGCACCGTGACAGGGAGTCCGCAGCCCCAGCATTTT,CASTVTGSPQPQHF
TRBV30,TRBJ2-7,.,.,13,TGTGCCTGGAGTGGGGTTAGCGGCTACGAGCAGTACTTC,CAWSGVSGYEQYF
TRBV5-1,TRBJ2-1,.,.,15,TGCGCCAGCCTCGAGTCTAGCGCTGGCTACAATGAGCAGTTCTTC,CASLESSAGYNEQFF
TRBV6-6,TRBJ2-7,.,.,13,TGTGCCAGCAGACCGCCGACATCCTACGAGCAGTACTTC,CASRPPTSYEQYF
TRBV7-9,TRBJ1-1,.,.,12,TGTGCCAGCAGCCCCCGGGACCTACTAGCTTTCTTT,CASSPRDLLAFF
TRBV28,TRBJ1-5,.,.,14,TGTGCCAGCATGGGCCAGAGACTGGGTCAGCCCCAGCATTTT,CASMGQRLGQPQHF
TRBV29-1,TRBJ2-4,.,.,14,TGCAGCGTTGTATCGGGATTAGCCAAAAACATTCAGTACTTC,CSVVSGLAKNIQYF
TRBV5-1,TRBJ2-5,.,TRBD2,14,TGCGCCAGCACCTTAAGCGGGAGGCAAGAGACCCAGTACTTC,CASTLSGRQETQYF